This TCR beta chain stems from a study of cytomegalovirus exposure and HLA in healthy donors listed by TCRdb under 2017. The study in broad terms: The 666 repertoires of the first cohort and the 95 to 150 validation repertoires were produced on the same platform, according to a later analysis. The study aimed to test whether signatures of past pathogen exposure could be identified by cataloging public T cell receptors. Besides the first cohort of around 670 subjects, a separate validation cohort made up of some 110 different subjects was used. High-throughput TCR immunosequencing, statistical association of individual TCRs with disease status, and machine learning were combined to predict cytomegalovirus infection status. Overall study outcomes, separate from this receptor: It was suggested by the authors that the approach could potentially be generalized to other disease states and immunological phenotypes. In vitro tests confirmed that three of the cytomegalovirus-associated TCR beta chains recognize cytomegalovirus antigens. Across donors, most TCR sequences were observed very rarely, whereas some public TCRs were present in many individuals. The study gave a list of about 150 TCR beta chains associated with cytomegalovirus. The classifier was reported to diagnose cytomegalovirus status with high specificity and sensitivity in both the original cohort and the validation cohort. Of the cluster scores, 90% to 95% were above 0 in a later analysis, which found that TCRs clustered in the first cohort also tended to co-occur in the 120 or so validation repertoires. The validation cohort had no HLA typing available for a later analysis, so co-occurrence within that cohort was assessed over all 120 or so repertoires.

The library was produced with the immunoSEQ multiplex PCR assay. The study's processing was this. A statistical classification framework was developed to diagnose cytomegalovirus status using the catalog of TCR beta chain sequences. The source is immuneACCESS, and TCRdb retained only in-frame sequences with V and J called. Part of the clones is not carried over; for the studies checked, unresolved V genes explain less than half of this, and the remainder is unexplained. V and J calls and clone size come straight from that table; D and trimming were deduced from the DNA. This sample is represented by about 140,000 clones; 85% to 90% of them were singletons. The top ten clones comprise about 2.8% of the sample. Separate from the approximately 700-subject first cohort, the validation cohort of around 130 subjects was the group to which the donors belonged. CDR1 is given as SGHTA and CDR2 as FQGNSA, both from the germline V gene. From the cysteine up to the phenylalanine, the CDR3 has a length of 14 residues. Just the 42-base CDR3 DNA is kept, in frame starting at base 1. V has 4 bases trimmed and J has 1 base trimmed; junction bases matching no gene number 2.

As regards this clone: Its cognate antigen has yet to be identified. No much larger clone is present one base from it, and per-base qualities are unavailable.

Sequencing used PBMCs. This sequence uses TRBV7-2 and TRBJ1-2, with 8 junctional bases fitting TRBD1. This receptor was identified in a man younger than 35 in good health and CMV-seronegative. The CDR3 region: CASSYDRGNYGYTF. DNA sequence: TGTGCCAGCAGCTACGACAGGGGTAACTATGGCTACACCTTC.